The clone carrying this TCR beta chain has a single count. Antigen unknown. This table comes from immunoSEQ multiplex PCR, and its TCRdb copy is limited to in-frame clones, with some not included. The repertoire holds about 86,000 clones, with around 90% as singletons. Trimming took 2 bases from V and 0 from J; bases not matched to a gene: 1. Per germline, CDR1 MGHRA and CDR2 YSYEKL. The CDR3 contains 14 residues. The sample originates from a study of OX40 agonist ivuxolimab in advanced cancers. Autoimmune disease history or systemic immunosuppression excluded patients. Findings of the study overall: Expanded clones were, on average, more numerous in CD8+ T cells than in CD4+. Dosing at 0.1 to 3.0 mg/kg was accompanied by clonal expansion of CD4+ and CD8+ blood T cells by week 6.

This TCR derives from an adult with an advanced solid tumor such as melanoma, head and neck, liver or kidney cancer. Sample: CD4+ or CD8+ T cells sorted from blood, taken in a trial of the OX40 agonist ivuxolimab. The V and J genes are TRBV4-1 and TRBJ2-7; 7 nucleotides align to TRBD2. The CDR3 DNA reads TGCGCCAGCAGCCAACGCGGGAGCTCCTACGAGCAGTACTTC. It encodes CASSQRGSSYEQYF.